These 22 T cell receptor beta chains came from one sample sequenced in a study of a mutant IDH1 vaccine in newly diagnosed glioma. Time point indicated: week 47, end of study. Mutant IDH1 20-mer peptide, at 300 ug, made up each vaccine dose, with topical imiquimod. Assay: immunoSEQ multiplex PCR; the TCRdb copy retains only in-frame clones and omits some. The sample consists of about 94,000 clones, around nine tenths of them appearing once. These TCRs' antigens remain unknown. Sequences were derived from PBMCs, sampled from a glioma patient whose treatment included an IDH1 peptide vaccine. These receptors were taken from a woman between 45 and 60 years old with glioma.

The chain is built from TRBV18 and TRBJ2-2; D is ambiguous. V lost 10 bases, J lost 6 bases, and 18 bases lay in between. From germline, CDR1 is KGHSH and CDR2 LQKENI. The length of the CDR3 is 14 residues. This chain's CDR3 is CATIRPSAAGELFF. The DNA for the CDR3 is TGTGCCACCATACGTCCCTCGGCGGCCGGGGAGCTGTTTTTT.

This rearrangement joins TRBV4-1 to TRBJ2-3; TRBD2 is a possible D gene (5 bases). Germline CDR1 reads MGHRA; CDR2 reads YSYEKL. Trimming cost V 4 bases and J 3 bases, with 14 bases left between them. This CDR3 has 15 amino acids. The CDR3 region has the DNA TGCGCCAGCAGCCCCGCCAGAGGGAGAACAGATACGCAGTATTTT. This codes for CASSPARGRTDTQYF.

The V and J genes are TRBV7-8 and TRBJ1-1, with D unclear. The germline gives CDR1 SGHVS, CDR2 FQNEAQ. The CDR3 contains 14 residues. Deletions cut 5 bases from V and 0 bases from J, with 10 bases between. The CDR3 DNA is TGTGCCAGCAGCCCCCTTAGGGTGAACACTGAAGCTTTCTTT. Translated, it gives CASSPLRVNTEAFF.

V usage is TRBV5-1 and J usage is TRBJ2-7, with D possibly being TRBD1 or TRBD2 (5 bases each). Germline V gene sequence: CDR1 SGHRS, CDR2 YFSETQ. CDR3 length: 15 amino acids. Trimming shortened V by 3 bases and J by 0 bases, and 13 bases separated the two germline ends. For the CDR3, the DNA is TGCGCCAGCAGCTCCGCTTGGGGGAGCTCCTACGAGCAGTACTTC. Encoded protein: CASSSAWGSSYEQYF.

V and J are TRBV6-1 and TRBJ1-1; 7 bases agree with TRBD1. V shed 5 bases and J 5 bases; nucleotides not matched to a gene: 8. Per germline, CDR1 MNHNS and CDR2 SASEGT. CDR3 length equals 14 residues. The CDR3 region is CASSWDSPGTEAFF. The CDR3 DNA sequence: TGTGCCAGCAGTTGGGACAGCCCTGGAACTGAAGCTTTCTTT.

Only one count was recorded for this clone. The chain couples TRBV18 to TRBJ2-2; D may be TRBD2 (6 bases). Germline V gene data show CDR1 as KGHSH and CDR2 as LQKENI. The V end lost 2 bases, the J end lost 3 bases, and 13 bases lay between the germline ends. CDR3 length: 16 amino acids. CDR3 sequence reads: CASSPMEGSYTGELFF. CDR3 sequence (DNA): TGTGCCAGCTCACCAATGGAGGGCTCTTACACCGGGGAGCTGTTTTTT. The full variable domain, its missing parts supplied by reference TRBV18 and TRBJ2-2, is NAGVMQNPRHLVRRRGQEARLRCSPMKGHSHVYWYRQLPEEGLKFMVYLQKENIIDESGMPKERFSAEFPKEGPSILRIQQVVRGDSAAYFCASSPMEGSYTGELFFGEGSRLTVL.

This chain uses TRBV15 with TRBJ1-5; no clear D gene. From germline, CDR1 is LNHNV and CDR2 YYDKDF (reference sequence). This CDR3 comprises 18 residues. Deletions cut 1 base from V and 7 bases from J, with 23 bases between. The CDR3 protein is CATSRGEGSLRVGQPQHF. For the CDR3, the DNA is TGTGCCACCAGCAGAGGAGAGGGTTCTTTAAGGGTAGGCCAGCCCCAGCATTTT.

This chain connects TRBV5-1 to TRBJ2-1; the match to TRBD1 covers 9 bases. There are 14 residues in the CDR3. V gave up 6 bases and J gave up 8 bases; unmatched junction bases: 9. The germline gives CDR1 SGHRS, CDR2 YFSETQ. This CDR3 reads CASNINRGHHEQFF. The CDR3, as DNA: TGCGCCAGCAACATTAACAGGGGGCATCATGAGCAGTTCTTC.

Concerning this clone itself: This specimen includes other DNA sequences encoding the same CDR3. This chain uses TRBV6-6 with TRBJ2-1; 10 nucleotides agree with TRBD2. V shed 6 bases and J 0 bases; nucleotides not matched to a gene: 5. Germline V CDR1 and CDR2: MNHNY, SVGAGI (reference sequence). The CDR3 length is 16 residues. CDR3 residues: CASRGLAAHSYNEQFF. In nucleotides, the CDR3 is TGTGCCAGCAGAGGACTAGCGGCACACTCCTACAATGAGCAGTTCTTC.

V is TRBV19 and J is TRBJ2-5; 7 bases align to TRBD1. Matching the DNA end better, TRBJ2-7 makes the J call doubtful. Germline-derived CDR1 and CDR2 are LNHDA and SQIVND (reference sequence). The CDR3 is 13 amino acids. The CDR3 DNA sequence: TGTGCCAGTAGTGAACCAGGGGGACACGAGCAGTACTTC. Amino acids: CASSEPGGHEQYF.

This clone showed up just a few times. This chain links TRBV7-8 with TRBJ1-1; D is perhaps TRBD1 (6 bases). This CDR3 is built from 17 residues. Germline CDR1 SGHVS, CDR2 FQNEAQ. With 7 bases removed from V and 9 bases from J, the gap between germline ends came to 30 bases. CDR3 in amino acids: CASTPGHRASRTVKAFF. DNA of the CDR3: TGTGCCAGCACCCCGGGTCACAGGGCCTCACGGACGGTGAAAGCTTTCTTT.

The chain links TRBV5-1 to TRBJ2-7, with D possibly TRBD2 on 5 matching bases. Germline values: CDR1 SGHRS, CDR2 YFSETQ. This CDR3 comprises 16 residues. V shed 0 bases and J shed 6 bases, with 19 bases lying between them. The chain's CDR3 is CASSLGVERVGFEQYF. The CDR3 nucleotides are TGCGCCAGCAGCTTGGGCGTCGAGAGGGTGGGGTTCGAGCAGTACTTC.

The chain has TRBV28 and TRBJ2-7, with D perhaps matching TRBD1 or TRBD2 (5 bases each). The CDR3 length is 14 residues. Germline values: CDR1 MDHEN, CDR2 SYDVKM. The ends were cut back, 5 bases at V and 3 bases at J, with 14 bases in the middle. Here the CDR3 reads CASSETGPLYEQYF. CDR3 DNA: TGTGCCAGCAGTGAAACGGGACCCCTCTACGAGCAGTACTTC. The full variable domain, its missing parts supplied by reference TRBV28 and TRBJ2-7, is DVKVTQSSRYLVKRTGEKVFLECVQDMDHENMFWYRQDPGLGLRLIYFSYDVKMKEKGDIPEGYSVSREKKERFSLILESASTNQTSMYLCASSETGPLYEQYFGPGTRLTVT.

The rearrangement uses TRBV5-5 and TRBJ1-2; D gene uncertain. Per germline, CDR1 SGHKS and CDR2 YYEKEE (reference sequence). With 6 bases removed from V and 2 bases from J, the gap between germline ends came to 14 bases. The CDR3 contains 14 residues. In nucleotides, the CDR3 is TGTGCCAGCAACCTGGACCCTGCCAACTATGGCTACACCTTC. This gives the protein CASNLDPANYGYTF.

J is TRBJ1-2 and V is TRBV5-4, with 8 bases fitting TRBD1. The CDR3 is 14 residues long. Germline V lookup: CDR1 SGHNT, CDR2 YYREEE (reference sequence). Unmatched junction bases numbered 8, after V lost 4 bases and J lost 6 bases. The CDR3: CASSTQGARHGYTF. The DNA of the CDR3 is TGTGCCAGCAGCACTCAGGGGGCGCGGCATGGCTACACCTTC.

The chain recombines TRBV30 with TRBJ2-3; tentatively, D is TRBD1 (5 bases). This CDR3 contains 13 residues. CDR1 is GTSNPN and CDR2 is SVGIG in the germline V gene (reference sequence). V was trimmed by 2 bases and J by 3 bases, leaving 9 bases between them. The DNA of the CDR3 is TGTGCCTGGAGTCTGGGGCGAACAGATACGCAGTATTTT. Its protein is CAWSLGRTDTQYF.

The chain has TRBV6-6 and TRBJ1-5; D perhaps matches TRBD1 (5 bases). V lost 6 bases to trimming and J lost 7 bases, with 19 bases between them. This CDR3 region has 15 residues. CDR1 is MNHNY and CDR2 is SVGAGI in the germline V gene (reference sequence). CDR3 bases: TGTGCCAGCAGCTTTTTGCCAGGGACCTCACAGCCCCAGCATTTT. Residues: CASSFLPGTSQPQHF.

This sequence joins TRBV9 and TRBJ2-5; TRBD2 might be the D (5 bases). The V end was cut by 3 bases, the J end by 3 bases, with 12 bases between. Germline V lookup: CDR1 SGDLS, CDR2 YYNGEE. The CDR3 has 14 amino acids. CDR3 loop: CASSGGAGKETQYF. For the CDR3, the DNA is TGTGCCAGCAGCGGGGGTGCGGGCAAAGAGACCCAGTACTTC. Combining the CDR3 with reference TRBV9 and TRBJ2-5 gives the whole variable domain DSGVTQTPKHLITATGQRVTLRCSPRSGDLSVYWYQQSLDQGLQFLIQYYNGEERAKGNILERFSAQQFPDLHSELNLSSLELGDSALYFCASSGGAGKETQYFGPGTRLLVL.

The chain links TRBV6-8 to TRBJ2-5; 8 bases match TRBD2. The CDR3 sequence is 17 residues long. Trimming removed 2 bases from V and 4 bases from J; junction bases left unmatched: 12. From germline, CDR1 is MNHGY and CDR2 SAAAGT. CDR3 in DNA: TGTGCCAGCAGTTACCCCGGGACTAGATTGGAAAGAGAGACCCAGTACTTC. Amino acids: CASSYPGTRLERETQYF.

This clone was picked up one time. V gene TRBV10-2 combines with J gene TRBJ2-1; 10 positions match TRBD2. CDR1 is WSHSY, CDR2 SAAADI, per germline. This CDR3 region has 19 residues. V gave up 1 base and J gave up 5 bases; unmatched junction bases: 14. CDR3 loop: CASSELLAGEGGWNNEQFF. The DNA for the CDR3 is TGCGCCAGCAGTGAGTTGCTAGCGGGAGAAGGGGGCTGGAACAATGAGCAGTTCTTC.

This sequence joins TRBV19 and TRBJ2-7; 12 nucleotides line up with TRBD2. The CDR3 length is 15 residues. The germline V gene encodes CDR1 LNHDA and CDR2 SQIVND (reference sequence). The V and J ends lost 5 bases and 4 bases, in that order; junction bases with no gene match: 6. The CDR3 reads CASSSGLAGSYEQYF. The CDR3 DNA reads TGTGCCAGTAGTTCCGGACTAGCGGGATCTTACGAGCAGTACTTC.

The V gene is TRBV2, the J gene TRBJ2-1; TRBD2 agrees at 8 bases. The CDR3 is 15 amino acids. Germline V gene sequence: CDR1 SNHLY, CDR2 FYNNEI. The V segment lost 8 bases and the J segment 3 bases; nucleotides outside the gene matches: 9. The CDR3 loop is CASRKVSGGYNEQFF. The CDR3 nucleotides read TGTGCCAGCCGGAAGGTGAGCGGGGGCTACAATGAGCAGTTCTTC.